What follows describes a single TCR beta chain. Its antigen remains unidentified. The entry originates in a study of shared clonotypes between healthy human individuals. Study-wide results and caveats: Naive subsets, compared against memory subsets, generally had larger estimated richness values.

In the source study's methods: Junction-only sequences produced by ImmunoSEQ had no quality scores, so filtering differed. Assay used: immunoSEQ multiplex PCR; TCRdb lists only in-frame clones, some missing. The DNA gave D and trimming, while V, J and clone size come from that table. The sample has a few hundred thousand clones, 97% seen once; the top ten hold roughly 0.055%. Unmatched junction bases numbered 6, after V lost 0 bases and J lost 4 bases. Germline V lookup: CDR1 KGHSH, CDR2 LQKENI. The CDR3 is 15 residues long. The clonotype comes from a woman under 40 in good health. Sequencing used naive CD4+ T cells sorted from blood. Subset given: CD45RA+ positively selected. V gene TRBV18 combines with J gene TRBJ2-7; 7 nucleotides line up with TRBD1. CDR3 protein: CASSPPKTGLYEQYF. The CDR3 DNA reads TGTGCCAGCTCACCACCGAAGACAGGGCTATACGAGCAGTACTTC.